Detailed here is one T cell receptor beta chain. Its antigen specificity is not known. Nothing much larger sits one base from this clone, and base qualities are not available. The germline V gene encodes CDR1 MDHEN and CDR2 SYDVKM. The CDR3 sequence holds 15 residues, the cysteine and phenylalanine included. Only CDR3 DNA remains: 45 bases, in frame from the first base. V ends up 8 bases short and J 2 bases short, with an unmatched junction base count of 9. The sample's time point, from its label and the paper: newly diagnosed GD, antithyroid drugs for less than 3 months. For both TCR sequencing and RNA sequencing, RNA was extracted from PBMCs using TRIzol. The diagnosis of Graves' disease followed American Thyroid Association guidelines. Patients for the study were recruited at an endocrinology department in Xi'an, China. From each patient, around 8.3 milliliters of peripheral blood was collected into an EDTA anticoagulant tube. Ficoll Paque Plus density gradient separation was used to isolate PBMCs, and no further T cell sorting was performed. An Agilent 2100 Bioanalyzer and agarose gel were used to check RNA quality, while a NanoDrop 2000 measured RNA concentration.

The data derive from a study of regulatory T cells in long-lasting Graves disease (dated by TCRdb to the early 2020s). About the investigation overall: Newly diagnosed Graves' disease patients had taken antithyroid drugs for less than 3 months. The study was conducted in China and was registered as a clinical trial. Persistent Graves' disease patients were compared with newly diagnosed Graves' disease patients by peripheral blood TCR sequencing and RNA sequencing. TCR sequencing covered approximately 13 persistent and approximately 20 newly diagnosed Graves' disease patients, 33 samples in total.

General conclusions and limits of the study: Peripheral blood alone was examined, since thyroid tissue, which constituted the primary lesion, could not be accessed. Patients with persistent disease shared more public clonotypes (fewer than 3,000) than newly diagnosed patients did (around 930). The authors noted that the small sample size was a limitation that may lower accuracy. Preferential use of TRBV28, TRBJ1-2 and TRBJ2-5 was observed in persistent disease, whereas TRBV20-1 and TRBJ2-1 were favored in newly diagnosed disease. Persistent Graves' disease patients showed lower TCR Shannon entropy and fewer highly expanded clones than newly diagnosed patients, suggesting clonal expansion. Sequencing and analysis were restricted to the TCR beta chain.

Preparation of the library involved multiplex PCR. TCRdb shows the sequencer as Illumina HiSeq 4000. To build TCR beta libraries, CDR3 regions were amplified by Arm-PCR using iRepertoire HTBI primers. Gel purification was performed on PCR products prior to sequencing. Under the source paper's analysis protocol: Gene usage analysis of CDR3 amino acid clonotypes used the approximately 62 TRBV and 14 to 15 TRBJ segments found across samples. COPE and FqMerger were used to merge filtered high-quality paired reads into contigs. BLAST was used to align contigs to the IMGT TRBV, TRBD and TRBJ reference genes, and CDR3 was defined following IMGT. Highly expanded clones were defined as clonotypes with a frequency above 0.1%. Shannon entropy was used to measure repertoire diversity, and the Gini coefficient was used to measure V-J evenness. Clonotypes shared by more than one individual were considered public. TCRdb ran its own pipeline on the public reads, namely fastp trimming at Q25 and MiXCR clone calling, and kept in-frame beta chains. Entries that share a CDR3 protein sequence are merged under the most common genes and DNA. The V and J calls shown here were made by TCRdb, not taken from the authors' results. This sample holds some 320,000 distinct CDR3 sequences; 15% to 20% were observed only once. The biggest ten clones account for approximately 35% of the sample.

This sequence was found in a female donor with Graves disease. The chain links TRBV28 with TRBJ2-3; a stretch of 8 junction bases matches TRBD2. This specimen consisted of peripheral blood mononuclear cells (PBMCs), obtained at new diagnosis, from a patient treated with antithyroid drugs. The DNA sequence is given as TGTGCCAGCGGGGGGCTAGCGGGCCACACAGATACGCAGTATTTT. It encodes CASGGLAGHTDTQYF.